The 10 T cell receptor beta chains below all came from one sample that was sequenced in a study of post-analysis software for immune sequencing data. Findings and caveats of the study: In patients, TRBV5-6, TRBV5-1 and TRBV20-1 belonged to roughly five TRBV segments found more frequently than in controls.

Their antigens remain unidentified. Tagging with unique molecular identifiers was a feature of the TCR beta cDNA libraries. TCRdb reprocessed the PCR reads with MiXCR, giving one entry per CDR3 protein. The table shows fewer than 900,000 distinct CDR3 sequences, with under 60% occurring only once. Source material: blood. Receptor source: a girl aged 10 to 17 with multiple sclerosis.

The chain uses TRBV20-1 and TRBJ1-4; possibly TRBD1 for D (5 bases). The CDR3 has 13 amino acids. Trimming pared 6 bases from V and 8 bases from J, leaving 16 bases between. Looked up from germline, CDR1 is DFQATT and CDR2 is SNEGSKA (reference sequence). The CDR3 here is CSARDRSREKLFF. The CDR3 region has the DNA TGCAGTGCGCGGGACCGGTCCCGGGAAAAACTGTTTTTT.

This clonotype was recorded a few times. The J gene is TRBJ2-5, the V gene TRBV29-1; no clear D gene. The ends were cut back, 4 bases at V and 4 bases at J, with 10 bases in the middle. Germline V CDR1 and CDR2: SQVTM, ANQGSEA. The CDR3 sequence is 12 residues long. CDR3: CSVAPPGETQYF. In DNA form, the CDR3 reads TGCAGCGTTGCCCCGCCGGGAGAGACCCAGTACTTC. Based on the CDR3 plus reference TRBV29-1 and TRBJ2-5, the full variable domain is SAVISQKPSRDICQRGTSLTIQCQVDSQVTMMFWYRQQPGQSLTLIATANQGSEATYESGFVIDKFPISRPNLTFSTLTVSNMSPEDSSIYLCSVAPPGETQYFGPGTRLLVL.

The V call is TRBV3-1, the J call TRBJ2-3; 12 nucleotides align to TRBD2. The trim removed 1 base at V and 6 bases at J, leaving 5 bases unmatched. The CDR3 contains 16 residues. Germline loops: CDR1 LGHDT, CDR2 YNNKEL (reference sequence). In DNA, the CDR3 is TGTGCCAGCAGCCAAGGGCTAGCGGGAGGGATTGATACGCAGTATTTT. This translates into CASSQGLAGGIDTQYF.

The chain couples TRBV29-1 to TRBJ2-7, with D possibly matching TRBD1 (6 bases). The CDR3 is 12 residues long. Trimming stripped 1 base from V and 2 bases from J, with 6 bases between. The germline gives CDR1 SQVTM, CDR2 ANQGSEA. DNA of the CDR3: TGCAGCGTTGAAGCAGGGGCCTACGAGCAGTACTTC. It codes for CSVEAGAYEQYF.

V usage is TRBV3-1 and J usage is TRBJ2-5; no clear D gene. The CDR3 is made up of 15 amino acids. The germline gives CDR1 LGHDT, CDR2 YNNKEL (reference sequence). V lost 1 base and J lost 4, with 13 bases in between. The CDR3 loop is CASSQGPLRSETQYF. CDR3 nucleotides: TGTGCCAGCAGCCAAGGCCCCCTCAGGTCAGAGACCCAGTACTTC.

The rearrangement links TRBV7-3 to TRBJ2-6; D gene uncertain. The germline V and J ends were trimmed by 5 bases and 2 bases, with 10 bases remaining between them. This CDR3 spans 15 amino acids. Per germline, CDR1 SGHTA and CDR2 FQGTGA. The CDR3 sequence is CASSPESAGANVLTF. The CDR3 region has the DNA TGTGCCAGCAGCCCCGAGTCGGCTGGGGCCAACGTCCTGACTTTC.

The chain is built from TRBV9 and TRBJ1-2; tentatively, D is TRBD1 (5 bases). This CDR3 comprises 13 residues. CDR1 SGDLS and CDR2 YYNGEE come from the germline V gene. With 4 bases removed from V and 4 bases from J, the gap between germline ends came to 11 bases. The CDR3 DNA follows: TGTGCCAGCAGCTTGGGACTGTCCTATGGCTACACCTTC. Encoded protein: CASSLGLSYGYTF.

Here the CDR3 DNA reads TGCAGTGCTACCCCATTAGAAAGGCAGGGGGTTGGAAGGCAGTACTTC. It translates to CSATPLERQGVGRQYF. V and J are TRBV20-1 and TRBJ2-4; 7 nucleotides line up with TRBD1. V gave up 4 bases and J gave up 13 bases; unmatched junction bases: 22. The CDR3 extends over 16 amino acids. CDR1 is DFQATT and CDR2 is SNEGSKA in the germline V gene (reference sequence).

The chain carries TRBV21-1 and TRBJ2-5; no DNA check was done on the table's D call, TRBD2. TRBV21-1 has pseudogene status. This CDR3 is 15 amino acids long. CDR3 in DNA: TGTGCCAGCGAAACGGGTAGCGGGAGCCCAGAGACCCAGTACTTC. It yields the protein CASETGSGSPETQYF.

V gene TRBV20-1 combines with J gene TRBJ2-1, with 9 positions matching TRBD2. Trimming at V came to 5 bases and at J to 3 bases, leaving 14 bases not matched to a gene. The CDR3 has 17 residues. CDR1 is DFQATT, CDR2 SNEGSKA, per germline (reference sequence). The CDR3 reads CSAPLPWTSEDYNEQFF. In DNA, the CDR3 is TGCAGTGCTCCCCTCCCGTGGACTAGCGAAGACTACAATGAGCAGTTCTTC.